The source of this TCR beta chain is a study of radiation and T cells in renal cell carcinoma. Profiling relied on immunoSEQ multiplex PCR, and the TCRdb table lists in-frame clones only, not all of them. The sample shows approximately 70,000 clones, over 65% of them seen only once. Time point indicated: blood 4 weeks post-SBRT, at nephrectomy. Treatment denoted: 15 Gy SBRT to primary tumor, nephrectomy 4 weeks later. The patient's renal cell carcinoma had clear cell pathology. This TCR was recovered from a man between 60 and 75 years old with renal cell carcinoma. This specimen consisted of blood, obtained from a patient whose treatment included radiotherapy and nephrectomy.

CDR3 protein: CASSLDLSGNTIYF. The CDR3 DNA reads TGCGCCAGCAGCTTGGATCTCTCTGGAAACACCATATATTTT. The chain employs TRBV5-1 and TRBJ1-3; D is undetermined. The CDR3 is made up of 14 amino acids. V was pared by 0 bases and J by 0 bases, with 4 bases between. Germline CDR1 is SGHRS and CDR2 is YFSETQ. Complete variable domain (other parts from reference TRBV5-1 and TRBJ1-3): KAGVTQTPRYLIKTRGQQVTLSCSPISGHRSVSWYQQTPGQGLQFLFEYFSETQRNKGNFPGRFSGRQFSNSRSEMNVSTLELGDSALYLCASSLDLSGNTIYFGEGSWLTVV.